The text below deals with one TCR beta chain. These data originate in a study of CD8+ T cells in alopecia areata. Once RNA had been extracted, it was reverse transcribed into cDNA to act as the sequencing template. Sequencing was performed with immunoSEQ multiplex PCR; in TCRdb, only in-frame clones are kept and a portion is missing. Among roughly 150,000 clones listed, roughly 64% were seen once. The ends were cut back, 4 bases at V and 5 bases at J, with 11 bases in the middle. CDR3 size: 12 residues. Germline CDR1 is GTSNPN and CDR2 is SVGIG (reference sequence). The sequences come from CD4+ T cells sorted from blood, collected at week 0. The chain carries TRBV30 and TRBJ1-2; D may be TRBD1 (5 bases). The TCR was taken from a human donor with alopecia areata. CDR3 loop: CAWTRGGYGYTF. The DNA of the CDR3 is TGTGCCTGGACTCGGGGGGGTTATGGCTACACCTTC.